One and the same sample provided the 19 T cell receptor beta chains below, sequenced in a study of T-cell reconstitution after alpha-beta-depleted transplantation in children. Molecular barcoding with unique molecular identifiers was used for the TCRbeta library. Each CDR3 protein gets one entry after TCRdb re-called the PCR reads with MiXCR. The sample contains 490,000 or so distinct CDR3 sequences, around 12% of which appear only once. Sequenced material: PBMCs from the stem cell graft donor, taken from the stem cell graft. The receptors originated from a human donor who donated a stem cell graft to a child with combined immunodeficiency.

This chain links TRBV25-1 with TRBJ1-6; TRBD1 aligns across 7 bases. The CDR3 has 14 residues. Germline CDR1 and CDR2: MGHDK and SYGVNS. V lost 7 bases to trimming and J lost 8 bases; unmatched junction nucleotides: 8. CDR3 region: CASNTGARYSPLHF. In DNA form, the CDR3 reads TGTGCCAGCAATACAGGGGCTAGGTATTCACCCCTCCACTTT. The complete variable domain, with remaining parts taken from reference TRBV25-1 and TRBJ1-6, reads EADIYQTPRYLVIGTGKKITLECSQTMGHDKMYWYQQDPGMELHLIHYSYGVNSTEKGDLSSESTVSRIRTEHFPLTLESARPSHTSQYLCASNTGARYSPLHFGNGTRLTVT.

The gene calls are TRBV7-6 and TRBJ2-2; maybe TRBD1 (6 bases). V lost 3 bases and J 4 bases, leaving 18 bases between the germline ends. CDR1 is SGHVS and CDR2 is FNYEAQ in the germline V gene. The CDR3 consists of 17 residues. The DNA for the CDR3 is TGTGCCAGCAGCTTTATTGGAACAGGGCTAGGCACCGGGGAGCTGTTTTTT. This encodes CASSFIGTGLGTGELFF.

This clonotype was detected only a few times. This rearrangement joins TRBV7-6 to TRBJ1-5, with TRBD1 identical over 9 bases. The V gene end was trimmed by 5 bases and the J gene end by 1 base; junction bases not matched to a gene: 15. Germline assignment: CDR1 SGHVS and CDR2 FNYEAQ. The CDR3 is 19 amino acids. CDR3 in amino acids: CASSRGPGQGFLSNQPQHF. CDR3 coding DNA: TGTGCCAGCAGCCGAGGACCGGGACAGGGATTTTTAAGCAATCAGCCCCAGCATTTT.

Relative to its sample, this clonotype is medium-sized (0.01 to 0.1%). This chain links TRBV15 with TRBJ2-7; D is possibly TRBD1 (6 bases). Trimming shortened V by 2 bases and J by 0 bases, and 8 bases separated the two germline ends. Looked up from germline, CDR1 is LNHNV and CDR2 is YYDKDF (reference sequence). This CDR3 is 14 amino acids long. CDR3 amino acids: CATSRTGSSYEQYF. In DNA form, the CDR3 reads TGTGCCACCAGCAGAACAGGGTCCTCCTACGAGCAGTACTTC.

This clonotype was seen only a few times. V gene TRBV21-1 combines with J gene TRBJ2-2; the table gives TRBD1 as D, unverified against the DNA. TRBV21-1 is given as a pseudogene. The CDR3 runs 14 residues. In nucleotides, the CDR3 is TGTGCCAGCAGCCCAGGGGGGCGGACCGGGGAGCTGTTTTTT. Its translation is CASSPGGRTGELFF.

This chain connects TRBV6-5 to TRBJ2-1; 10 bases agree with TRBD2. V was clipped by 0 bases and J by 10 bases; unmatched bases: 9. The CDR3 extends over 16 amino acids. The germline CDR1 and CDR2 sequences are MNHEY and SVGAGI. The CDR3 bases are TGTGCCAGCAGTTACTCTCGGACTAGCGGCAATACAGAGCAGTTCTTC. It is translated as CASSYSRTSGNTEQFF.

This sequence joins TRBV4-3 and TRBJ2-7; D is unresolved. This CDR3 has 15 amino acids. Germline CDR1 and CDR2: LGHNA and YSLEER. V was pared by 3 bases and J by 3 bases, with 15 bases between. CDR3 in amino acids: CASSQEIDGDYEQYF. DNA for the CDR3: TGCGCCAGCAGCCAGGAAATCGACGGCGACTACGAGCAGTACTTC.

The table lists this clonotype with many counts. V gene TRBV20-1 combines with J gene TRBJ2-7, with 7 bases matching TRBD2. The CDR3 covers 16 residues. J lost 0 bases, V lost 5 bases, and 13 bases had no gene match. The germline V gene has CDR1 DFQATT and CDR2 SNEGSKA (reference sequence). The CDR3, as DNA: TGCAGTGCTTTGGCGGGGGATAAGGGTAGCTCCTACGAGCAGTACTTC. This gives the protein CSALAGDKGSSYEQYF.

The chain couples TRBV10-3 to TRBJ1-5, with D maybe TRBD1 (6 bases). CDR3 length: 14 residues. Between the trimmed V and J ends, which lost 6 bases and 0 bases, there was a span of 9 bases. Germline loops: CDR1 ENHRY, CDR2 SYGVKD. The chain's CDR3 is CAISPDSSNQPQHF. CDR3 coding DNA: TGTGCCATCAGCCCGGACAGTAGCAATCAGCCCCAGCATTTT.

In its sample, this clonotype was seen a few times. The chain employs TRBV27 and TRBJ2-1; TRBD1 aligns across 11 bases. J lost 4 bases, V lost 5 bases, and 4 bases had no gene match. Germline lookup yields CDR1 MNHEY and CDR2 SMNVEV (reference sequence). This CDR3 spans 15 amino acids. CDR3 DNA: TGTGCCAGCAGTATGGGACAGGGGGGGTACAATGAGCAGTTCTTC. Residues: CASSMGQGGYNEQFF.

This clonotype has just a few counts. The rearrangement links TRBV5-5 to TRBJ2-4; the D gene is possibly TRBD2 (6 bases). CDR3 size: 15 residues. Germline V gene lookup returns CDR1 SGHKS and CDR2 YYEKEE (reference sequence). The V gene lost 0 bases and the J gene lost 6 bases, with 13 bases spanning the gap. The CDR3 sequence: CASSLVGGGGNIQYF. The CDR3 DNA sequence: TGTGCCAGCAGCTTGGTCGGGGGTGGCGGAAACATTCAGTACTTC.

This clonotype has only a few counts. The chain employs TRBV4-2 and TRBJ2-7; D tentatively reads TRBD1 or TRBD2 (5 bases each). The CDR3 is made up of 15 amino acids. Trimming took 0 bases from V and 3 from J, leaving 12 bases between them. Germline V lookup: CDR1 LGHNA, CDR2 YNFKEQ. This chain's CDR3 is CASSQEGDVNYEQYF. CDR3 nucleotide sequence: TGTGCCAGCAGCCAAGAGGGGGACGTTAACTACGAGCAGTACTTC.

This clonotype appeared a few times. CDR3 sequence: CASSLIGSTEAFF. CDR3 DNA: TGTGCCAGCAGTTTGATCGGGTCCACTGAAGCTTTCTTT. The rearrangement joins TRBV12-3 or TRBV12-4 to TRBJ1-1; D remains unclear. The V end was cut by 3 bases, the J end by 4 bases, with 9 bases between. The CDR3 runs 13 residues.

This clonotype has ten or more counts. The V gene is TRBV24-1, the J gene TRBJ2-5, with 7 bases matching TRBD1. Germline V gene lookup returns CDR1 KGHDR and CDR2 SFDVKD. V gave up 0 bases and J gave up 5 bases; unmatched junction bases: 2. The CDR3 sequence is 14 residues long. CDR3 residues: CATSDLRGQETQYF. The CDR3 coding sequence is TGTGCCACCAGTGATTTGAGGGGGCAGGAGACCCAGTACTTC.

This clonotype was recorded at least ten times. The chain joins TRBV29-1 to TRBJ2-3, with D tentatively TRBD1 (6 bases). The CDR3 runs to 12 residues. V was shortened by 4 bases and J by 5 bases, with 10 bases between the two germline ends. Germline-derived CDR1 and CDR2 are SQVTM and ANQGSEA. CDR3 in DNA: TGCAGCGTTGTAGTAGGGGGAGATACGCAGTATTTT. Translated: CSVVVGGDTQYF.

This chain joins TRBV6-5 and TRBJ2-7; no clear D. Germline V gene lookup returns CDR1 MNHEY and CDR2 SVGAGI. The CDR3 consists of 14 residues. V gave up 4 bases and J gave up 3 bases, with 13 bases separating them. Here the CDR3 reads CASSSPRTNYEQYF. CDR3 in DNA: TGTGCCAGCAGTTCGCCGCGGACCAACTACGAGCAGTACTTC.

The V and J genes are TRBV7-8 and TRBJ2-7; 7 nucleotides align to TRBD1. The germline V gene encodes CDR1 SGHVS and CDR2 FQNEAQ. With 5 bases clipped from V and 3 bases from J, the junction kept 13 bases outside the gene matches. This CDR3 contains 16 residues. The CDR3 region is CASSPYIRTGDYEQYF. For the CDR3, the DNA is TGTGCCAGCAGCCCGTATATCAGGACAGGTGACTACGAGCAGTACTTC.

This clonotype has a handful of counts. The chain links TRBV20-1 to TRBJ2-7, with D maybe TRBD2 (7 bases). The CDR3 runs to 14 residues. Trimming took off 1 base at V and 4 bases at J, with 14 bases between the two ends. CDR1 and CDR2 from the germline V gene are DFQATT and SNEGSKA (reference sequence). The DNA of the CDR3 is TGCAGTGCTAGAGGGGACGGGGGGCGTTACGAGCAGTACTTC. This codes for CSARGDGGRYEQYF.

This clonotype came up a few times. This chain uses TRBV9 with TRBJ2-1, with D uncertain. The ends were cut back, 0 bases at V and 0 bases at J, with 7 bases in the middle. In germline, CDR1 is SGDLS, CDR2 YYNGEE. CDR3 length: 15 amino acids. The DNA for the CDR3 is TGTGCCAGCAGCGTAGGGTCGGCCTCCTACAATGAGCAGTTCTTC. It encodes CASSVGSASYNEQFF.